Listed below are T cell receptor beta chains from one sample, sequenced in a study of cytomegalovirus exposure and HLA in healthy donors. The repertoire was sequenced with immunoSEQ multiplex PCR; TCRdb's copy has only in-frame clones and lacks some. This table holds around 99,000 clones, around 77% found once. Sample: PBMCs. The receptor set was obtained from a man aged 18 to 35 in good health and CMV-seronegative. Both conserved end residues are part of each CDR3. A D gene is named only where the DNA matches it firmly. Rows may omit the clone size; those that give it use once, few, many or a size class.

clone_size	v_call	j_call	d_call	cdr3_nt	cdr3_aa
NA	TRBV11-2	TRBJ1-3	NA	TGTGCCAGCAGCACCAGACAGATTTCGAACACCATATATTTT	CASSTRQISNTIYF
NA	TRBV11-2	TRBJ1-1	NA	TGTGCCAGCAGCTTAGGCGTACCTTTAAGGGGCCGGAACACTGAAGCTTTCTTT	CASSLGVPLRGRNTEAFF
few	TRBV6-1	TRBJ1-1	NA	TGTGCCGGGGGGGACACTGAAGCTTTCTTT	CAGGDTEAFF
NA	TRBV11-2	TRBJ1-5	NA	TGTGCCAGCAGCTTAGATCGGCTAGGCAATCAGCCCCAGCATTTT	CASSLDRLGNQPQHF
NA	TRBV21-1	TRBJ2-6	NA	TGTGCCAGCCGACGGGACAGGGGGCATGGGGCCAACGTCCTGACTTTC	CASRRDRGHGANVLTF
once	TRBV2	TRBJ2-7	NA	TGTGCCAGCAGTGATTCCCGGAGGGGGCAGAGCTTAGTTTACGAGCAGTACTTC	CASSDSRRGQSLVYEQYF
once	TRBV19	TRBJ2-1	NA	TGTGCCAGTAGTATAAGAGGCGGATCCTACAATGAGCAGTTCTTC	CASSIRGGSYNEQFF
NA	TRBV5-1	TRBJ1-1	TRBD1	TGCGCCAGCACCCAACAGGGGACAGCGAACACTGAAGCTTTCTTT	CASTQQGTANTEAFF
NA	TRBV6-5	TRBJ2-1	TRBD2	TGTGCCAGTCGACTAGCGGTCTACAATGAGCAGTTCTTC	CASRLAVYNEQFF
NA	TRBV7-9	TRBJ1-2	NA	TGTGCCAGCAGCCACCCTACAGGGACCGTCTATGGCTACACCTTC	CASSHPTGTVYGYTF
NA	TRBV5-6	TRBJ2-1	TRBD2	TGTGCCAGCAGCATGAGGGCACTAACCGGGGGGTACAATGAGCAGTTCTTC	CASSMRALTGGYNEQFF
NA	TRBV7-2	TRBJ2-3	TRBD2	TGTGCCAGCACGGAGCTAGCGGGGGCCACAGATACGCAGTATTTT	CASTELAGATDTQYF
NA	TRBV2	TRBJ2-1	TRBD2	TGTGCCAGCAAAGAACAGGGACTAGCTAGGAATGAGCAGTTCTTC	CASKEQGLARNEQFF
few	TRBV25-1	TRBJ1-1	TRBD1	TGTGCCAGCAGTGAAGAAGGGGGCGGCTTAACTGAAGCTTTCTTT	CASSEEGGGLTEAFF
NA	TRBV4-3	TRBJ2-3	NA	TGCGCCAGCAGCCAAGATCGGCAGGCGGGGTATAGCACAGATACGCAGTATTTT	CASSQDRQAGYSTDTQYF
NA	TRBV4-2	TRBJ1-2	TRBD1	TGTGCCAGCAGCCCCGGACAGGGGTATGGCTACACCTTC	CASSPGQGYGYTF
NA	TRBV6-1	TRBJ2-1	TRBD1	TGTGCCAGCAGTGAAGGACAGGGAGACGCCAAATCCCAGTTCTTC	CASSEGQGDAKSQFF
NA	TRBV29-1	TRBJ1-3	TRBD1	TGCAGCGCCGGGGCTGGGACAGGGAGTGTATATTTT	CSAGAGTGSVYF
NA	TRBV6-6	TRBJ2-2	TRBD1	TGTGCCAGCAGTATTAACAGGGGCCCTCGGATTGAGGAGCTGTTTTTT	CASSINRGPRIEELFF
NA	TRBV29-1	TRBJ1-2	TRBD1	TGCAGCGCCGAGACAGGGGCGGACTATGGCTACACCTTC	CSAETGADYGYTF
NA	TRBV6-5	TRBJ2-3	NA	TGTGCCAGCAGTTACGATTTCGGGGTTCAAGATACGCAGTATTTT	CASSYDFGVQDTQYF
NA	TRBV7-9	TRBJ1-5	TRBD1	TGTTCCAGCACCTTAGGACAGGAGCCCCAGCATTTT	CSSTLGQEPQHF
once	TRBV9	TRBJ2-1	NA	TGTGCCAGCAGCGTAGCTACCGTGTTCCGCGATGAGCAGTTCTTC	CASSVATVFRDEQFF
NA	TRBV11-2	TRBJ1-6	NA	TGTGCCAGCAGCCCAAAACACTCCTATAATTCACCCCTCCACTTT	CASSPKHSYNSPLHF
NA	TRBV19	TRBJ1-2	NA	TGTGCCAGTAGTACCCGGACAATTAGCTATGGCTACACCTTC	CASSTRTISYGYTF
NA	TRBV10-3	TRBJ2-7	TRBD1	TGTGCCGTCGGACAGGGCTACGAGCAGTACTTC	CAVGQGYEQYF
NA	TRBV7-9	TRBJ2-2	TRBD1	TGTGCCAGCAGCCCACGGACAGGGGGGGTATTCACCGGGGAGCTGTTTTTT	CASSPRTGGVFTGELFF
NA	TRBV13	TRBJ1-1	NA	TGTGCCAGCAGCCTAAGAACAGGTCTCGTAACTGAAGCTTTCTTT	CASSLRTGLVTEAFF
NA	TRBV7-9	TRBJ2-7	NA	TGTGCCAGCAGCTTTCCGAGTTCCCGCTCCTACGAGCAGTACTTC	CASSFPSSRSYEQYF
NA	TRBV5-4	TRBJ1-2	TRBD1	TGTGCCAGCAGCCCAAGACAGGGGATTAACTATGGCTACACCTTC	CASSPRQGINYGYTF
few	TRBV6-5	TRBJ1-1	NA	TGTGCCAGCAGTTACTCCAGGGGTGGCACTGAAGCTTTCTTT	CASSYSRGGTEAFF
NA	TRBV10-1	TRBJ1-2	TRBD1	TGCGCCAGCAGTCCTAATCTACCGGGACAGAGACACTATGGCTACACCTTC	CASSPNLPGQRHYGYTF
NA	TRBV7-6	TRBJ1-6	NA	TGTGCCAGCAGCTTAGTGGGGCAGGGCGGTTCACCCCTCCACTTT	CASSLVGQGGSPLHF
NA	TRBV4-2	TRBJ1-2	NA	TGTGCCAGCAGCCAAGAATCCCGGGGGGACTATGGCTACACCTTC	CASSQESRGDYGYTF
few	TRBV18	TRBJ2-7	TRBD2	TGTGCCAGCTCACCCACTACCCTAGCGGGGGAGCTATACGAGCAGTACTTC	CASSPTTLAGELYEQYF
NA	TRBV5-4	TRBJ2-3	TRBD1	TGTGCCAGCAGCTTGGGCAGGGGGACAGATACGCAGTATTTT	CASSLGRGTDTQYF
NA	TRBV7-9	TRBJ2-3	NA	TGTGCCAGCAGCGGCATTAGCACAGATACGCAGTATTTT	CASSGISTDTQYF
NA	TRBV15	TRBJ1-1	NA	TGTGCCACCAGCAGAGACAGGGGCACCACTGAAGCTTTCTTT	CATSRDRGTTEAFF
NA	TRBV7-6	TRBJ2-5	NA	TGTGCCAGCAGCTTAATGGGGGGGCCAGGGGAGACCCAGTACTTC	CASSLMGGPGETQYF
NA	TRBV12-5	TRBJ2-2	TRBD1	TGTGCTAGTGGTTGGGGACAGGGGAGCGGGGAGCTGTTTTTT	CASGWGQGSGELFF
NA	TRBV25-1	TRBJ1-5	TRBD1	TGTGCCAGCAGTGATAACAGGGGGGAAAATCAGCCCCAGCATTTT	CASSDNRGENQPQHF
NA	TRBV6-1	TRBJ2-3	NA	TGTGCCAGCAGTGAAAACGCCCCGGGGATTTACACAGATACGCAGTATTTT	CASSENAPGIYTDTQYF
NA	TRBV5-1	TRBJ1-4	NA	TGCGCCAGCAGCTTGAGTCCGGGACAAAATAATGAAAAACTGTTTTTT	CASSLSPGQNNEKLFF
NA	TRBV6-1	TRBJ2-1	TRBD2	TGTGCCAGCAGTGACCCTCCACTAGCGGGGGGTAGCGATGAGCAGTTCTTC	CASSDPPLAGGSDEQFF
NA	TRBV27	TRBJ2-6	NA	TGTGCCAGCAGTACCCGCCCTGGGAGCTCTGGGGCCAACGTCCTGACTTTC	CASSTRPGSSGANVLTF
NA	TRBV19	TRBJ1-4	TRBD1	TGTGCCAGTAGTATCAGGGGGACTCGGACAGGGCAGATTGAAAAACTGTTTTTT	CASSIRGTRTGQIEKLFF
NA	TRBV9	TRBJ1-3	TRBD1	TGTGCCAGCAGCGGACAGGGCATCTCTGGAAACACCATATATTTT	CASSGQGISGNTIYF
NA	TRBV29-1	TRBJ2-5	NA	TGCAGCGTCGGACAGCTAATAGAGACCCAGTACTTC	CSVGQLIETQYF
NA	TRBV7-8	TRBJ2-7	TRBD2	TGTGCCAGCAGCTTAGGGGGAGGGGCGCGGAACGAGCAGTACTTC	CASSLGGGARNEQYF
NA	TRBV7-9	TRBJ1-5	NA	TGTGCCAGCAGCCTCGACAGGCCCGATCAGCCCCAGCATTTT	CASSLDRPDQPQHF
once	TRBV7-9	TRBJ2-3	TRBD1	TGTGCCAGCAGCCTCGGGACAGGGAACACAGATACGCAGTATTTT	CASSLGTGNTDTQYF
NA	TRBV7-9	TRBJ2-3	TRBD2	TGTGCCAGCAGCCCCTCGGGGAGGCAGCGGGGGCCGGGGTGGCAGTATTTT	CASSPSGRQRGPGWQYF
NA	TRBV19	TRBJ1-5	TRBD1	TGTGCCAGTAGTATAGACAGGGGGATGTCTAGCAATCAGCCCCAGCATTTT	CASSIDRGMSSNQPQHF
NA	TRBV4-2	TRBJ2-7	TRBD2	TGTGCCAGCAGCCAAGAACGGAGCGGGGATTACGAGCAGTACTTC	CASSQERSGDYEQYF
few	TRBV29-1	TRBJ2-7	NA	TGCAGCGTTGAGGGACACTCGTACTACGAGCAGTACTTC	CSVEGHSYYEQYF
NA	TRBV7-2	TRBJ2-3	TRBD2	TGTGCCAGCAGCTTATTAGGAGCGGGACGTCTGAGAGATACGCAGTATTTT	CASSLLGAGRLRDTQYF
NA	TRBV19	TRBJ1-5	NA	TGTGCCAGTACTCCCGAGGGGAGGGGACCCCAGCATTTT	CASTPEGRGPQHF
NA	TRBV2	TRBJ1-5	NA	TGTGCCAGCAGTGTTCGACAATTTCAGCCCCAGCATTTT	CASSVRQFQPQHF
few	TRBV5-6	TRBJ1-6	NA	TGTGCCAGCACCGGGAAGAGCTATTCACCCCTCCACTTT	CASTGKSYSPLHF
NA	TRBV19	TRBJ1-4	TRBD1	TGTGCCAGTTCAGGACAGGGGGTCCGAAAATCACCTAATGAAAAACTGTTTTTT	CASSGQGVRKSPNEKLFF